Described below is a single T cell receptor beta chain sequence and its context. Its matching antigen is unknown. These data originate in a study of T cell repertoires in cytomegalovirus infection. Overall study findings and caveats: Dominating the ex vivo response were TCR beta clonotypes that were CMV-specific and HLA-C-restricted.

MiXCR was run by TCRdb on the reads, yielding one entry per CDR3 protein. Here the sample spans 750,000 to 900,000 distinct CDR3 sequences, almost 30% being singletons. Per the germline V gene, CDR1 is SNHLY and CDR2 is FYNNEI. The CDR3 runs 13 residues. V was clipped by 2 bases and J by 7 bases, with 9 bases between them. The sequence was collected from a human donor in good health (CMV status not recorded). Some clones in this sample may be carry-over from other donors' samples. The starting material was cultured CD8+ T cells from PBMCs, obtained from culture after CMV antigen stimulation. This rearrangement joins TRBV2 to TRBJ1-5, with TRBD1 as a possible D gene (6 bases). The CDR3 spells CASSETGAQPQHF. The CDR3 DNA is TGTGCCAGCAGTGAAACGGGGGCCCAGCCCCAGCATTTT.